This T cell receptor (beta chain) was sequenced for a study of blood T cell repertoires in COVID-19. Germline CDR1 and CDR2: MDHEN and SYDVKM. The CDR3 loop spans 16 amino acids. Between the trimmed V and J ends, which lost 4 bases and 3 bases, there was a span of 18 bases. Original data processing: How many nucleated cells were present was estimated from reference gene primer amplification. Profiling relied on immunoSEQ multiplex PCR, and the TCRdb table lists in-frame clones only, not all of them. That table furnishes V, J and clone size, whereas the DNA furnished D and trimming. Among around 60,000 clones listed, approximately 92% were seen once.

The chain carries TRBV28 and TRBJ1-2; maybe TRBD1 (6 bases). This TCR came from a man between 60 and 70 years old with acute or convalescent COVID-19. The sample consisted of peripheral blood. The CDR3 reads CASSSLGQRGDYGYTF. The DNA for the CDR3 is TGTGCCAGCAGTTCCCTGGGACAACGGGGGGACTATGGCTACACCTTC.